This TCR beta chain stems from a study of T cells after yellow fever vaccination. From the 5' RACE reads, TCRdb called clonotypes with MiXCR, one entry per CDR3 protein. The sample lists 95,000 to 150,000 distinct CDR3 sequences; almost 9% were seen once. The CDR3 length is 11 residues. Trimming removed 3 bases from V and 11 bases from J; junction bases left unmatched: 3. The germline gives CDR1 SGHTA, CDR2 FQGNSA. This receptor was taken from a man between 18 and 35 years old who received the YFV17D yellow fever vaccine. The chain couples TRBV7-2 to TRBJ1-1; 7 bases map to TRBD1. The material sequenced was CD8+ T cells sorted from PBMCs, taken on the day of the yellow fever booster vaccination. Here the CDR3 DNA reads TGTGCCAGCAGCTTCGGGACAGCTGCTTTCTTT. This gives the protein CASSFGTAAFF.